The 11 T cell receptor beta chains given below trace back to one sample, sequenced in a study of T cell responses to AZD1222 COVID-19 vaccine (dated by TCRdb to the early 2020s). The sample's time point label, in plain terms: baseline before first vaccination. Library creation used the immunoSEQ multiplex PCR assay. This is the immuneACCESS table as TCRdb keeps it, with only in-frame sequences that have V and J called. A part of the clones is gone; compared with another copy, unresolved V genes explain less than half, and the rest is unexplained. This sample comprises 100,000 to 150,000 clones, about nine tenths of them detected only once. The ten top clones hold approximately 7.6% of the sample. The material sequenced was peripheral blood, taken on day 0 of AZD1222 vaccination. All receptors derive from an adult in good health.

The chain joins TRBV6-5 to TRBJ2-7; the D is unclear. CDR1 and CDR2 from the germline V gene are MNHEY and SVGAGI. The CDR3 is made up of 11 amino acids. V was clipped by 5 bases and J by 7 bases, with 9 bases between them. The CDR3 loop is CASSPGREQYF. CDR3 coding DNA: TGTGCCAGCAGTCCGGGCAGGGAGCAGTACTTC.

The chain recombines TRBV3-1 (or the pseudogene TRBV3-2) with TRBJ1-5, with 7 bases aligning to TRBD1. V trimming: 5 bases; J trimming: 7 bases; junction bases outside the gene matches: 5. The germline V gene encodes CDR1 LGHDT and CDR2 YNNKEL (reference sequence). The CDR3 sequence is 13 residues long. The CDR3 region has the DNA TGTGCCAGCAGCAACACAGGGGACCAGCCCCAGCATTTT. Encoded protein: CASSNTGDQPQHF.

V and J are TRBV3-1 (or the pseudogene TRBV3-2) and TRBJ2-7; the match to TRBD2 covers 7 bases. Per germline, CDR1 LGHDT and CDR2 YNNKEL (reference sequence). J lost 0 bases, V lost 1 base, and 12 bases had no gene match. The CDR3 has 18 amino acids. The CDR3 nucleotides are TGTGCCAGCAGCCAAGGGGTGTTAGCGGGCCTGAGCTCCTACGAGCAGTACTTC. This encodes CASSQGVLAGLSSYEQYF.

The chain links TRBV7-8 to TRBJ2-1; no reliable D call. With 2 bases removed from V and 6 bases from J, the gap between germline ends came to 11 bases. Germline-derived CDR1 and CDR2 are SGHVS and FQNEAQ. The CDR3 is made up of 14 amino acids. The CDR3 DNA reads as TGTGCCAGCAGCTTACGCACTCTGGGCAATGAGCAGTTCTTC. Translating it yields CASSLRTLGNEQFF.

This sequence joins TRBV6-6 and TRBJ2-7; no clear D. Trimming took off 7 bases at V and 1 base at J, with 8 bases between the two ends. In germline, CDR1 is MNHNY, CDR2 SVGAGI (reference sequence). The CDR3 covers 12 residues. The CDR3 coding sequence is TGTGCCAGCAAGGCAGGTTCCTACGAGCAGTACTTC. It yields the protein CASKAGSYEQYF.

The chain links TRBV2 to TRBJ1-2, with no clear D. The CDR3 covers 12 residues. Trimming took 2 bases from V and 4 from J, leaving 5 bases between them. Germline V CDR1 and CDR2: SNHLY, FYNNEI. In DNA, the CDR3 is TGTGCCAGCAGTGAACAGTCCTATGGCTACACCTTC. Protein: CASSEQSYGYTF.

The chain recombines TRBV28 with TRBJ2-3; the match to TRBD2 covers 10 bases. CDR1 MDHEN and CDR2 SYDVKM come from the germline V gene. V gave up 5 bases and J gave up 1 base; unmatched junction bases: 6. This CDR3 region has 16 residues. In DNA, the CDR3 is TGTGCCAGCAGTCCTCTAGCGGGAGAAGGCACAGATACGCAGTATTTT. Protein product: CASSPLAGEGTDTQYF.

The J gene is TRBJ2-7, the V gene TRBV6-5; unclear D gene. Germline V gene lookup returns CDR1 MNHEY and CDR2 SVGAGI. The CDR3 covers 11 residues. Trimming stripped 2 bases from V and 8 bases from J, with 7 bases between. CDR3 sequence: CASSYVDQQYF. Written as DNA, the CDR3 is TGTGCCAGCAGTTACGTCGACCAGCAGTACTTC.

The gene calls are TRBV5-1 and TRBJ2-1, with D uncertain. Trimming shortened V by 7 bases and J by 0 bases, and 20 bases separated the two germline ends. This CDR3 comprises 17 residues. Germline V gives CDR1 SGHRS, CDR2 YFSETQ. CDR3 residues: CASYPGPPASSYNEQFF. In DNA form, the CDR3 reads TGCGCCAGCTATCCCGGACCGCCGGCGAGCTCCTACAATGAGCAGTTCTTC.

The chain recombines TRBV24-1 with TRBJ2-1; 10 bases fit TRBD2. Per germline, CDR1 KGHDR and CDR2 SFDVKD. V dropped 0 bases and J dropped 4; count of bases not matched to a gene: 8. This CDR3 contains 18 residues. The CDR3 DNA is TGTGCCACCAGTGATTTGCCCAGGACTAGCGGCCTTTACAATGAGCAGTTCTTC. Its protein is CATSDLPRTSGLYNEQFF.

The chain recombines TRBV18 with TRBJ2-6; D remains unclear. CDR1 and CDR2 from the germline V gene are KGHSH and LQKENI. The CDR3 covers 17 residues. Trimming cost V 1 base and J 4 bases, with 14 bases left between them. The DNA of the CDR3 is TGTGCCAGCTCACCACAGGGTACGGTGTCGGGGGCCAACGTCCTGACTTTC. Encoded protein: CASSPQGTVSGANVLTF.